This T cell receptor (beta chain) was obtained from a study of identical twins. V shed 3 bases and J shed 5 bases, with 10 bases lying between them. Per germline, CDR1 PRHDT and CDR2 FYEKMQ (reference sequence). This CDR3 has 13 amino acids. This clonotype was seen at least ten times. TCRdb reprocessed the 5' RACE reads via MiXCR and lists one record per CDR3 protein. Of hundreds of thousands of distinct CDR3 sequences listed, about 20% are singletons. Another study also made use of these data, one on T cells expressing NK-cell markers. This second study notes: The study sequenced eight donors, seven HCMV-seropositive and one seronegative.

The gene calls are TRBV13 and TRBJ2-5; D is possibly TRBD1 (5 bases). The receptor comes from a woman aged 18-35 years in good health. The material sequenced was PBMCs. The CDR3 loop is CASSFGRVETQYF. CDR3 DNA: TGTGCCAGCAGCTTCGGCAGGGTTGAGACCCAGTACTTC.